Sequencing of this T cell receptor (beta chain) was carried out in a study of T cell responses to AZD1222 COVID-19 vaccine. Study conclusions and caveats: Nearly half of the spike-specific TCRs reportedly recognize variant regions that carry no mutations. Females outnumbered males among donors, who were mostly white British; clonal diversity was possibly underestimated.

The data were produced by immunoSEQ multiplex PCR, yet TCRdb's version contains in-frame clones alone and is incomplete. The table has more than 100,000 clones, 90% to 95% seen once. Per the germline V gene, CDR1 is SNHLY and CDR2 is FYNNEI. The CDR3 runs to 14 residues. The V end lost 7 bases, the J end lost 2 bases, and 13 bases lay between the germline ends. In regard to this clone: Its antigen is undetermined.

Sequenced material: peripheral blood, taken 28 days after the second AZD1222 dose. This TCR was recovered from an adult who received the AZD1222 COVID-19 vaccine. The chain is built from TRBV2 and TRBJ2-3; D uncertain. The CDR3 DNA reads TGTGCCAGCAAAGGTCTAGGTTCCACAGATACGCAGTATTTT. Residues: CASKGLGSTDTQYF.